These T cell receptor beta chains were read from a single sample in a study of human versus mouse CDR3 diversity and MHC coevolution. The repertoire was sequenced with immunoSEQ multiplex PCR; TCRdb's copy has only in-frame clones and lacks some. Of about 81,000 clones listed, 80% to 95% are singletons. The source material was naive CD4+ T cells from blood. The receptor source for this set is a person aged 30-70 years in good health. Each CDR3 is given with its conserved first and last residue. D genes are given only for firm matches. Rows give clone size only sometimes, using once, few, many, or a class for an expanded clone.

clone_size j_call d_call v_call cdr3_aa cdr3_nt
NA TRBJ2-1 NA TRBV7-2 CASTPSSPGLPFSEQFF TGTGCCAGCACCCCCTCCTCGCCGGGACTCCCCTTTAGCGAGCAGTTCTTC
NA TRBJ1-2 NA TRBV14 CASSQDAAGWYGYTF TGTGCCAGCAGCCAAGATGCGGCAGGGTGGTATGGCTACACCTTC
once TRBJ1-2 TRBD1 TRBV28 CASSHSGTGVYTF TGTGCCAGCAGCCATTCCGGGACAGGGGTCTACACCTTC
NA TRBJ1-5 NA TRBV15 CATSRVGTFNQPQHF TGTGCCACCAGCAGAGTTGGGACATTCAATCAGCCCCAGCATTTT
NA TRBJ2-7 NA TRBV28 CASNQPSETYEQYF TGTGCCAGCAATCAACCTAGCGAAACCTACGAGCAGTACTTC
NA TRBJ2-5 NA TRBV27 CASSSHEETQYF TGTGCCAGCAGTTCTCATGAGGAGACCCAGTACTTC
NA TRBJ1-6 NA TRBV6-1 CASSERRAPNSPLHF TGTGCCAGCAGTGAAAGGAGGGCTCCTAATTCACCCCTCCACTTT
NA TRBJ1-4 TRBD1 TRBV28 CASSFTGGGEEKLFF TGTGCCAGCAGTTTCACAGGGGGCGGAGAGGAAAAACTGTTTTTT
NA TRBJ2-2 NA TRBV9 CASKTGLQTGELFF TGTGCCAGCAAAACGGGACTTCAAACCGGGGAGCTGTTTTTT
NA TRBJ2-7 TRBD2 TRBV7-9 CASSFGLAGSSYEQYF TGTGCCAGCAGCTTTGGACTAGCGGGGAGCTCCTACGAGCAGTACTTC
NA TRBJ1-5 TRBD1 TRBV19 CATRGQSDQPQHF TGTGCCACTAGGGGACAGAGCGATCAGCCCCAGCATTTT
NA TRBJ2-7 NA TRBV2 CASNRDTDYEQYF TGTGCCAGCAATAGGGACACCGACTACGAGCAGTACTTC
NA TRBJ1-5 NA TRBV18 CASSPRQGNNQPQHF TGTGCCAGCTCACCACGTCAGGGCAACAATCAGCCCCAGCATTTT
NA TRBJ2-7 TRBD1 TRBV5-1 CASSLAGTGGDEQYF TGCGCCAGCAGCTTGGCCGGGACAGGGGGCGACGAGCAGTACTTC
once TRBJ2-7 NA TRBV5-4 CASSLQYEQYF TGTGCCAGCAGCTTGCAGTACGAGCAGTACTTC
NA TRBJ2-3 TRBD2 TRBV7-9 CASSLAGGFTDTQYF TGTGCCAGCAGCTTAGCGGGAGGGTTCACAGATACGCAGTATTTT
NA TRBJ1-2 NA TRBV29-1 CSVDRATHGYTF TGCAGCGTTGACAGGGCAACCCATGGCTACACCTTC
NA TRBJ2-3 NA TRBV7-9 CASSLGASGTDTQYF TGTGCCAGCAGCTTAGGAGCTTCTGGCACAGATACGCAGTATTTT
NA TRBJ1-2 NA TRBV7-2 CASSSGAFYGYTF TGTGCCAGCAGCTCAGGGGCCTTTTACGGCTACACCTTC
NA TRBJ1-1 NA TRBV28 CASNTAGSVLSTEAFF TGTGCCAGCAATACGGCGGGTTCAGTCTTGAGCACTGAAGCTTTCTTT
NA TRBJ1-2 NA TRBV5-1 CATRFGERDYGYTF TGCGCCACCAGGTTCGGGGAAAGGGACTATGGCTACACCTTC
NA TRBJ1-1 NA TRBV28 CASSRGDTEAFF TGTGCCAGCTCCCGGGGGGACACTGAAGCTTTCTTT
NA TRBJ2-1 NA TRBV9 CASSVVPRGGEQFF TGTGCCAGCAGCGTAGTCCCCAGGGGCGGGGAGCAGTTCTTC
NA TRBJ2-3 TRBD2 TRBV11-3 CASSLDRGLGTDTQYF TGTGCCAGCAGCTTAGATCGGGGACTAGGAACAGATACGCAGTATTTT
NA TRBJ1-2 NA TRBV12-5 CASGLATGRGGYTF TGTGCTAGTGGTTTGGCCACAGGGAGAGGAGGCTACACCTTC
once TRBJ2-7 NA TRBV7-2 CASSIPQGRSYEQYF TGTGCCAGCAGCATACCACAGGGCCGTTCGTACGAGCAGTACTTC
few TRBJ2-7 NA TRBV18 CASSPPAGTYEQYF TGTGCCAGCTCACCACCGGCAGGGACCTACGAGCAGTACTTC
NA TRBJ1-5 NA TRBV2 CASSDILQDQPQHF TGTGCCAGCAGTGACATTTTACAGGATCAGCCCCAGCATTTT
NA TRBJ2-5 TRBD1 TRBV9 CASSVDLGQGRETQYF TGTGCCAGCAGCGTAGATTTAGGACAGGGCAGGGAGACCCAGTACTTC
NA TRBJ2-1 TRBD1 TRBV6-6 CASSSRDRNNEQFF TGTGCCAGCAGTTCCCGGGACAGGAACAATGAGCAGTTCTTC
NA TRBJ2-7 NA TRBV5-1 CASSSQGYEQYF TGCGCCAGCAGCTCGCAGGGTTACGAGCAGTACTTC
NA TRBJ2-1 NA TRBV4-1 CASSQDPPESSYNEQFF TGCGCCAGCAGCCAAGACCCCCCTGAGAGCTCCTACAATGAGCAGTTCTTC
NA TRBJ2-5 NA TRBV7-9 CASSLVPGGKETQYF TGTGCCAGCAGCTTGGTACCAGGGGGGAAAGAGACCCAGTACTTC
NA TRBJ2-3 NA TRBV27 CASSPRDYTDTQYF TGTGCCAGCAGTCCCCGAGACTACACAGATACGCAGTATTTT
once TRBJ2-1 NA TRBV11-2 CASLRGGSNEQFF TGTGCCAGCTTACGAGGAGGCTCCAATGAGCAGTTCTTC
NA TRBJ1-1 NA TRBV18 CASSPPTRGRNTEAFF TGTGCCAGCTCACCCCCCACCAGGGGTAGGAACACTGAAGCTTTCTTT
NA TRBJ1-2 TRBD1 TRBV19 CASEDRDSYGYTF TGTGCCAGTGAGGACAGGGACAGCTATGGCTACACCTTC
NA TRBJ1-4 NA TRBV9 CASSESYGNEKLFF TGTGCCAGCTCGGAGTCCTACGGTAATGAAAAACTGTTTTTT
NA TRBJ2-3 TRBD2 TRBV5-1 CASSLAGTTFTDTQYF TGCGCCAGCAGCTTGGCCGGGACTACATTCACAGATACGCAGTATTTT
NA TRBJ1-6 NA TRBV6-1 CASSESSSYNSPLHF TGTGCCAGCAGTGAGTCGAGCTCCTATAATTCACCCCTCCACTTT
few TRBJ1-2 NA TRBV18 CASSPGQTNYGYTF TGTGCCAGCTCACCAGGACAGACGAACTATGGCTACACCTTC
NA TRBJ2-2 TRBD1 TRBV9 CASSVSPGQGAAGELFF TGTGCCAGCAGCGTATCTCCGGGACAGGGGGCTGCCGGGGAGCTGTTTTTT
NA TRBJ2-1 NA TRBV6-4 CASSVDRYNEQFF TGTGCCAGCAGCGTGGACAGATACAATGAGCAGTTCTTC
NA TRBJ1-2 TRBD1 TRBV28 CASSFLGQAYGYTF TGTGCCAGCAGTTTCCTCGGACAGGCCTATGGCTACACCTTC
NA TRBJ2-2 NA TRBV19 CASNLWGVNTGELFF TGTGCCAGCAACCTTTGGGGGGTGAACACCGGGGAGCTGTTTTTT
once TRBJ2-7 TRBD1 TRBV5-1 CASSEGQGGEQYF TGCGCCAGCAGCGAGGGACAGGGGGGTGAGCAGTACTTC
NA TRBJ2-3 TRBD2 TRBV6-4 CASSDLTSGSGTQYF TGTGCCAGCAGTGACCTAACTAGCGGGAGCGGTACGCAGTATTTT
NA TRBJ2-1 TRBD1 TRBV5-1 CASSLSPQDRGYNEQFF TGCGCCAGCAGCTTGTCCCCGCAGGACAGGGGGTACAATGAGCAGTTCTTC
NA TRBJ2-3 TRBD1 TRBV5-6 CASSFQDREADTQYF TGTGCCAGCAGCTTCCAGGACAGGGAAGCAGATACGCAGTATTTT
NA TRBJ1-1 TRBD1 TRBV27 CASIKRTGFTEAFF TGTGCCAGCATTAAGAGGACAGGGTTCACTGAAGCTTTCTTT
NA TRBJ2-7 TRBD1 TRBV6-1 CASRTGISYEQYF TGTGCCAGCAGGACAGGGATCTCCTACGAGCAGTACTTC
NA TRBJ1-2 NA TRBV5-1 CASSPTANYGYTF TGCGCCAGCAGCCCCACAGCTAACTATGGCTACACCTTC
NA TRBJ2-1 TRBD2 TRBV2 CASRGTSGYNEQFF TGTGCCAGCAGGGGGACTAGCGGCTACAATGAGCAGTTCTTC
NA TRBJ1-1 TRBD1 TRBV6-5 CASSYRDRGPGAFF TGTGCCAGCAGTTACCGCGACAGGGGGCCGGGGGCTTTCTTT
NA TRBJ2-2 NA TRBV21-1 CASSKGGPGQGDLDTGELFF TGTGCCAGCAGCAAAGGGGGTCCGGGACAGGGTGACTTGGACACCGGGGAGCTGTTTTTT
NA TRBJ2-7 NA TRBV28 CASSFGSGKVGYEQYF TGTGCCAGCAGTTTCGGTTCCGGGAAGGTTGGCTACGAGCAGTACTTC
NA TRBJ2-1 NA TRBV28 CASSLVNAYNEQFF TGTGCCAGCAGTTTAGTCAATGCCTACAATGAGCAGTTCTTC
once TRBJ2-3 NA TRBV5-1 CASSRPGSDTQYF TGCGCCAGCAGCCGTCCAGGGTCGGATACGCAGTATTTT
NA TRBJ1-4 TRBD1 TRBV25-1 CASSERGQREKLFF TGTGCCAGCAGTGAAAGGGGACAGCGTGAAAAACTGTTTTTT
NA TRBJ1-6 NA TRBV11-2 CASRGQPNSPLHF TGTGCCAGCAGAGGACAGCCAAATTCACCCCTCCACTTT